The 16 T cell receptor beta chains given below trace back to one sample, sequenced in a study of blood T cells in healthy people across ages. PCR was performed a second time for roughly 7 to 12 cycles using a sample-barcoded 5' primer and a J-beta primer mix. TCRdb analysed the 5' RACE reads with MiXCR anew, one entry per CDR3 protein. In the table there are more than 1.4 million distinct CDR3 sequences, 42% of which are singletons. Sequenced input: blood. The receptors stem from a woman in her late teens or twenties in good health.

CDR3 amino acids: CASSPRQGQTDTQYF. The CDR3 DNA follows: TGTGCCAGCAGCCCCCGACAGGGACAGACAGATACGCAGTATTTT. V and J are TRBV5-5 and TRBJ2-3, with TRBD1 matching over 7 bases. The germline CDR1 and CDR2 sequences are SGHKS and YYEKEE (reference sequence). V lost 4 bases, J lost 3 bases, and 8 bases stayed unmatched. There are 15 residues in the CDR3.

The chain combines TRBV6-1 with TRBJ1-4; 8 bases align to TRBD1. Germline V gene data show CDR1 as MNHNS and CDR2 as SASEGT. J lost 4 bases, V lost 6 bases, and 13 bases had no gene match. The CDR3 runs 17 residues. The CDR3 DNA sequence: TGTGCCAGCAGCCTCGGACAGGGCGTCCTGGGTAATGAAAAACTGTTTTTT. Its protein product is CASSLGQGVLGNEKLFF.

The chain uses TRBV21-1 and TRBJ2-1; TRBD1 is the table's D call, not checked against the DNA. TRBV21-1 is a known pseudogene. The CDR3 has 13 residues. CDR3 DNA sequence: TGTGCCAGCAGCAAAGGGGGGCTAGGAGAGCAGTTCTTC. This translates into CASSKGGLGEQFF.

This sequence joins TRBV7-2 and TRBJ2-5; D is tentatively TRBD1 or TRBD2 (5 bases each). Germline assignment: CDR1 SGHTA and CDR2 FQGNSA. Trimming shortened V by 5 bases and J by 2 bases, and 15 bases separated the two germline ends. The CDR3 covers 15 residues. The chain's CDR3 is CASSPQRDQQETQYF. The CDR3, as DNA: TGTGCCAGCAGCCCGCAGAGGGACCAACAAGAGACCCAGTACTTC.

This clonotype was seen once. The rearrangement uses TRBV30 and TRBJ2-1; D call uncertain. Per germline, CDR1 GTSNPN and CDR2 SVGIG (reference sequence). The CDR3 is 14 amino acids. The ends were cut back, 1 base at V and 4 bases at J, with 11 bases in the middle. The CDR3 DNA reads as TGTGCCTGGAGTGACTTGCGCGAGTACAATGAGCAGTTCTTC. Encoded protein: CAWSDLREYNEQFF.

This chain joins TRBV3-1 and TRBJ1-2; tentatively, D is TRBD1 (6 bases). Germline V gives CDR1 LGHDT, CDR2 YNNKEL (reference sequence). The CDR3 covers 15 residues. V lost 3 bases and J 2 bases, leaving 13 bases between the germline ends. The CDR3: CASSQRGTTNYGYTF. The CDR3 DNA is TGTGCCAGCAGCCAGAGGGGGACAACCAACTATGGCTACACCTTC.

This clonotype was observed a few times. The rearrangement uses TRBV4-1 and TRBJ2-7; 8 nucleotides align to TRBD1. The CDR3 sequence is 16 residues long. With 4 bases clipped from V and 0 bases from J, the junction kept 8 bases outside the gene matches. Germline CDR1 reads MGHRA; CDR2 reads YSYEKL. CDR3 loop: CASSRGQGPLSYEQYF. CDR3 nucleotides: TGCGCCAGCAGCCGTGGACAGGGCCCCCTCTCCTACGAGCAGTACTTC.

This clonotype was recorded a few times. CDR3 bases: TGTGCCAGCAGGACAGGGTCCCTGAACACCGGGGAGCTGTTTTTT. Protein: CASRTGSLNTGELFF. The chain links TRBV27 to TRBJ2-2, with 7 bases lining up with TRBD1. The CDR3 consists of 15 residues. Germline values: CDR1 MNHEY, CDR2 SMNVEV (reference sequence). V lost 6 bases, J lost 1 base, and 5 bases stayed unmatched.

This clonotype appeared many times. The DNA for the CDR3 is TGTGCCAGCAGCGGAGAGAGCCCGACCGGGGAGCTGTTTTTT. This sequence encodes CASSGESPTGELFF. This sequence joins TRBV7-9 and TRBJ2-2; unclear D gene. Germline CDR1 is SEHNR and CDR2 is FQNEAQ (reference sequence). The V and J ends lost 5 bases and 5 bases respectively, with 12 bases between them. The CDR3 sequence is 14 residues long.

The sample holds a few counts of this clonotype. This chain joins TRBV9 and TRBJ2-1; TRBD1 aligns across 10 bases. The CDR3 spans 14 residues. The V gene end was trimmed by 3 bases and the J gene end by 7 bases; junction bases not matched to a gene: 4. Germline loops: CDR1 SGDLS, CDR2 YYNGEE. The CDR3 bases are TGTGCCAGCAGCGCCCGGGACAGGGGAAATGAGCAGTTCTTC. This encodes CASSARDRGNEQFF. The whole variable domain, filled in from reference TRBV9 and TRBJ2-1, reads DSGVTQTPKHLITATGQRVTLRCSPRSGDLSVYWYQQSLDQGLQFLIQYYNGEERAKGNILERFSAQQFPDLHSELNLSSLELGDSALYFCASSARDRGNEQFFGPGTRLTVL.

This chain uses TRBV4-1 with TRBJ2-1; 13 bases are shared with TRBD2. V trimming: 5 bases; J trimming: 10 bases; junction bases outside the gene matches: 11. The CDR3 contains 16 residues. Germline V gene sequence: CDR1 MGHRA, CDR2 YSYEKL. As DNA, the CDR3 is TGCGCCAGCAGCTTTCGACTAGCGGGAGGCATATACGAGCAGTTCTTC. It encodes CASSFRLAGGIYEQFF.

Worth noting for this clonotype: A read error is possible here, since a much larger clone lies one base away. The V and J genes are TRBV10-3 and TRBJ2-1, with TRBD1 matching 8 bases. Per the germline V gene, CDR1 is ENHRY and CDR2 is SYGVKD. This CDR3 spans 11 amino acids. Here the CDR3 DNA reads TGTGCCATCAGCGACAGGGGCGAGCAGTGCTTC. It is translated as CAISDRGEQCF.

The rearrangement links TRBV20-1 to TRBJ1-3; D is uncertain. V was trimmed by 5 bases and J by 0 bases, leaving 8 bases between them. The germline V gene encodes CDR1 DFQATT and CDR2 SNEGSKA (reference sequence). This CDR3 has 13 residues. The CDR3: CSALHHSGNTIYF. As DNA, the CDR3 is TGCAGTGCTTTACACCACTCTGGAAACACCATATATTTT.

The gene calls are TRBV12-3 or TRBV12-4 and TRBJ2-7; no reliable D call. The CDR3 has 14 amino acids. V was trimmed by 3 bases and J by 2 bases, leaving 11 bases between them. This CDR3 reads CASSLSTFAYEQYF. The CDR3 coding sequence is TGTGCCAGCAGTTTGAGCACCTTCGCCTACGAGCAGTACTTC.

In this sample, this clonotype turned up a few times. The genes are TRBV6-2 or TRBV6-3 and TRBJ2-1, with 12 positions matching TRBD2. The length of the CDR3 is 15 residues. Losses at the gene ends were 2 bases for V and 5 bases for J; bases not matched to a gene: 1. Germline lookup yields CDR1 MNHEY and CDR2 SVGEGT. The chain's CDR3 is CASSYLAGGHNEQFF. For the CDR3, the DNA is TGTGCCAGCAGTTACCTAGCGGGAGGGCACAATGAGCAGTTCTTC.

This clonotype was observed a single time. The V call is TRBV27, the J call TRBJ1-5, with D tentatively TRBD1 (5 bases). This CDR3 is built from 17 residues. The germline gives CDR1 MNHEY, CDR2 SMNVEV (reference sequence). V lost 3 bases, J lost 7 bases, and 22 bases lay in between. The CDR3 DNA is TGTGCCAGCAGTTTTCTCCCAGGACTGGATTCAGGGCAGCCCCAGCATTTT. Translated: CASSFLPGLDSGQPQHF.